The clone carrying this TCR beta chain counts as medium-sized (0.01 to 0.1%). The antigen is unknown. These data belong to a study of metastatic and nonmetastatic thyroid tumors. In the authors' methods: Built for papillary thyroid cancer, a distant-metastasis classifier drew on CDR3 differences across clinicopathological groups. TCRdb re-analyzed the PCR reads through MiXCR. TCRdb, not the authors, supplied the V and J calls. The sample lists about 82,000 clones; around 13% were seen once. General study results and limits: Within blood and tumor, benign nodules reportedly had significantly lower TCR beta diversity than malignant thyroid tumors did.

Not a single patient had been given any form of treatment at any point before undergoing thyroid surgery. This clonotype originated in a female donor with papillary thyroid cancer or a benign thyroid nodule (not recorded which). Some clones in this sample may be carry-over from other donors' samples. Material for sequencing was tumor tissue.

The CDR3 loop is CASSERGGLNTEAFF. CDR3 bases: TGTGCCAGCAGCGAACGGGGGGGATTGAACACTGAAGCTTTCTTT. This chain joins TRBV28 and TRBJ1-1; possible D gene TRBD1, 5 bases. In germline, CDR1 is MDHEN, CDR2 SYDVKM. CDR3 length: 15 amino acids. The ends were cut back, 6 bases at V and 0 bases at J, with 14 bases in the middle.